This T cell receptor beta chain derives from a study of cytomegalovirus exposure and HLA in healthy donors. The study's findings and limits: Earlier results showed most TCR beta V segments being productive about 90% or about 30% of the time.

The CDR3 length is 14 residues. Between the trimmed V and J ends, which lost 7 bases and 2 bases, there was a span of 13 bases. Germline CDR1 is MNHNY and CDR2 is SVGAGI (reference sequence). In the PCR, 60 Vbeta and 13 Jbeta primers were used. TCRdb keeps only in-frame clones here, not all; method: immunoSEQ multiplex PCR. This sample carries some 150,000 clones, 75% to 80% of them seen once, and the ten largest clones take roughly 0.68%. A few counts support this clone. Its antigen remains unidentified. This sequence was found in a male donor in good health and CMV-seronegative. The chain is built from TRBV6-6 and TRBJ2-3; a weak D match, TRBD2 (5 bases). Sequenced input: PBMCs. CDR3 in DNA: TGTGCCAGCAAGGATAGCGCCTACACAGATACGCAGTATTTT. This encodes CASKDSAYTDTQYF.